The 12 T cell receptor beta chains presented below share a single source sample, sequenced in a study of read filtering for tumor transcriptome and immune sequencing. Molecular barcoded adaptors covering alpha/delta and beta/gamma chains were used on 400 ng RNA. TCRdb independently ran MiXCR on the reads; one entry per CDR3 protein. This table holds 50,000 or so distinct CDR3 sequences, less than 20% found once. The sequenced material came from a population of CD138-negative cells sorted from bone marrow. The receptors stem from a donor aged 40 or older with multiple myeloma.

The chain employs TRBV24-1 and TRBJ2-3; D remains unclear. V was clipped by 4 bases and J by 3 bases, with 7 bases between them. CDR3 length: 13 residues. Germline-derived CDR1 and CDR2 are KGHDR and SFDVKD. The CDR3: CATSDTSTDTQYF. The CDR3 coding sequence is TGTGCCACCAGTGACACCTCGACAGATACGCAGTATTTT.

This rearrangement joins TRBV20-1 to TRBJ1-5; D perhaps matches TRBD1 (5 bases). This CDR3 has 14 amino acids. Germline-derived CDR1 and CDR2 are DFQATT and SNEGSKA (reference sequence). Trimming shortened V by 7 bases and J by 4 bases, and 17 bases separated the two germline ends. The CDR3 nucleotides read TGCAGTGTCAGCAGGCCCAAGGGGAATCAGCCCCAGCATTTT. Protein: CSVSRPKGNQPQHF.

About this clonotype: The junction shows a germline mismatch at one end, possibly a read error. The gene calls are TRBV5-1 and TRBJ2-3; the match to TRBD1 covers 7 bases. CDR3 size: 14 residues. Per the germline V gene, CDR1 is SGHRS and CDR2 is YFSETQ. CDR3 protein: CAGSKTGAGDTQYF. The CDR3, as DNA: TGCGCCGGCAGCAAAACAGGGGCTGGCGATACGCAGTATTTT.

In this sample, this clonotype turned up many times. V gene TRBV15 combines with J gene TRBJ2-7, with D unclear. The germline CDR1 and CDR2 sequences are LNHNV and YYDKDF (reference sequence). The CDR3 contains 13 residues. The ends were cut back, 0 bases at V and 1 base at J, with 4 bases in the middle. The DNA of the CDR3 is TGTGCCACCAGCAGAGACCTGTCCTACGAGCAGTACTTC. It codes for CATSRDLSYEQYF.

The chain combines TRBV20-1 with TRBJ1-5, with unresolved D. With 0 bases removed from V and 2 bases from J, the gap between germline ends came to 17 bases. CDR1 is DFQATT and CDR2 is SNEGSKA in the germline V gene (reference sequence). The CDR3 sequence is 17 residues long. CDR3 amino acids: CSARDLATRFGNQPQHF. The CDR3 nucleotides are TGCAGTGCTAGAGATTTGGCAACGAGATTCGGCAATCAGCCCCAGCATTTT.

As DNA, the CDR3 is TGTGCCAGCGGGCCCCCGGACAGTATGGCCGGCTACACCTTC. Translating gives CASGPPDSMAGYTF. The chain has TRBV28 and TRBJ1-2; possible D gene TRBD1, 6 bases. Germline V gives CDR1 MDHEN, CDR2 SYDVKM. V was shortened by 8 bases and J by 8 bases, with 21 bases between the two germline ends. The CDR3 covers 14 residues.

This clonotype was picked up many times. The chain has TRBV27 and TRBJ1-1; D not certain. V lost 8 bases to trimming and J lost 5 bases, with 9 bases between them. From germline, CDR1 is MNHEY and CDR2 SMNVEV (reference sequence). This CDR3 spans 11 amino acids. CDR3 sequence reads: CASSAGTEAFF. CDR3 in DNA: TGTGCCAGCTCCGCGGGTACTGAAGCTTTCTTT.

This clonotype was counted between two and nine times. The rearrangement links TRBV6-5 to TRBJ2-1; 7 bases are a match to TRBD2. This CDR3 is 15 amino acids long. CDR1 is MNHEY, CDR2 SVGAGI, per germline. J lost 2 bases, V lost 2 bases, and 3 bases had no gene match. The CDR3 here is CASSYRGRAYNEQFF. Written as DNA, the CDR3 is TGTGCCAGCAGTTACCGGGGGAGGGCCTACAATGAGCAGTTCTTC.

Notes on this clonotype: A much larger clone sits a single nucleotide away, making a read error possible. Lacking the conserved final phenylalanine or tryptophan, this CDR3 likely reflects a read error. V is TRBV27 and J is TRBJ1-4; tentative D call: TRBD1 (6 bases). The CDR3 sequence is 15 residues long. Germline CDR1 MNHEY, CDR2 SMNVEV (reference sequence). Between the trimmed V and J ends, which lost 4 bases and 7 bases, there was a span of 16 bases. The CDR3, as DNA: TGTGCCAGCAGTTCCACCCCCCGGGGGCGTGAAAAACTGTTTTCT. Residues: CASSSTPRGREKLFS.

This chain links TRBV7-2 with TRBJ2-4; D ambiguous. Germline V gene lookup returns CDR1 SGHTA and CDR2 FQGNSA. Trimming removed 1 base from V and 2 bases from J, with 6 bases in between. The length of the CDR3 is 14 residues. The CDR3 sequence is CASSLGGSKNIQYF. Written as DNA, the CDR3 is TGTGCCAGCAGCTTAGGCGGATCCAAAAACATTCAGTACTTC.

Note on this clonotype: A read error may explain this, as a much larger clone is one base away. Lacking the conserved final phenylalanine or tryptophan, this CDR3 likely reflects a read error. The chain joins TRBV5-1 to TRBJ2-7; the match to TRBD2 covers 11 bases. This CDR3 contains 16 residues. The germline gives CDR1 SGHRS, CDR2 YFSETQ. Trimming at V came to 2 bases and at J to 3 bases, leaving 7 bases not matched to a gene. The CDR3 sequence is CASSLLAGGSNYEQYL. DNA of the CDR3: TGCGCCAGCAGCTTATTAGCGGGAGGGTCGAACTACGAGCAGTACCTC.

The sample holds many counts of this clonotype. The chain has TRBV29-1 and TRBJ1-4; 7 bases are shared with TRBD1. Germline lookup yields CDR1 SQVTM and CDR2 ANQGSEA. V lost 7 bases, J lost 2 bases, and 10 bases stayed unmatched. The CDR3 has 15 amino acids. The CDR3 nucleotides read TGCAGCGCAAGGGAAGGGGGCGTCACTAATGAAAAACTGTTTTTT. This encodes CSAREGGVTNEKLFF.